A selection of T cell receptor beta chains follows, all from one sample in a study of PD-1 blockade in classical Hodgkin lymphoma. Clones were read by immunoSEQ multiplex PCR, and TCRdb kept only the in-frame ones, dropping some. The table shows 50,000 to 75,000 clones, with approximately 90% occurring only once. The specimen was peripheral blood mononuclear cells (PBMCs), collected at baseline. These receptors came from a human donor with classical Hodgkin lymphoma. CDR3s include the opening cysteine and the closing phenylalanine or tryptophan.

V gene	J gene	CDR3 protein
TRBV6-1	TRBJ2-7	CASSRSGQGGNEQYF
TRBV5-6	TRBJ2-5	CASSLGGALETQYF
TRBV7-2	TRBJ2-7	CASSLARTSNEQYF
TRBV5-1	TRBJ2-5	CASSLGAKLVQETQYF
TRBV6-1	TRBJ1-2	CASSPGERYGYTF
TRBV12-5	TRBJ1-2	CASGSIMGQGNYGYTF
TRBV5-1	TRBJ2-1	CASSLYRDRIYNEQFF
TRBV5-1	TRBJ1-1	CASRPGVGALNTEAFF
TRBV2	TRBJ1-6	CASSERVYYNSPLHF
TRBV29-1	TRBJ1-2	CSVRENYGYTF
TRBV4-1	TRBJ1-4	CASSQLGGEEKLFF
TRBV10-3	TRBJ1-5	CAISEGPGRQPQHF
TRBV5-5	TRBJ2-1	CASSLFGSSTSGENEQFF
TRBV4-1	TRBJ1-1	CASSLPGVPGEAFF
TRBV27	TRBJ1-3	CASSLTGSSGNTIYF
TRBV4-1	TRBJ2-4	CASSQVLGPGQNIQYF
TRBV7-9	TRBJ1-2	CASSLPNLGQGADGYTF
TRBV2	TRBJ1-6	CASSETPGGGSSYNSPLHF
TRBV2	TRBJ2-1	CASSRPGAGEQFF
TRBV15	TRBJ2-7	CATSREETGDEQYF
TRBV27	TRBJ1-6	CASSPNYARDGSPLHF
TRBV27	TRBJ1-2	CASSRDFWTGYTF
TRBV10-3	TRBJ2-5	CAIARGAKETQYF
TRBV19	TRBJ1-2	CASSIAGGLGGYTF
TRBV19	TRBJ2-1	CASSISGAIYNEQFF
TRBV5-1	TRBJ1-2	CASSPGQSIGYTF
TRBV7-6	TRBJ2-1	CATGQGNGEQFF
TRBV6-5	TRBJ2-5	CASSYSNGETQYF
TRBV5-6	TRBJ2-1	CASSLSLAGGEGQFF
TRBV2	TRBJ1-6	CASRVQGNNSPLHF
TRBV5-4	TRBJ2-3	CASSFGPYASTDTQYF
TRBV30	TRBJ2-5	CAWCRGRERQETQYF
TRBV25-1	TRBJ2-7	CASSEYSHYEQYF
TRBV11-2	TRBJ2-1	CASSSPRGRPHNEQFF
TRBV4-1	TRBJ2-7	CASSQEGGYEQYF
TRBV14	TRBJ2-7	CASSLLGRGDEQYF
TRBV28	TRBJ1-2	CAITSGTLGYTF
TRBV15	TRBJ2-7	CATSEPGQGTYEQYF
TRBV6-5	TRBJ1-1	CASRLSMNTEAFF
TRBV28	TRBJ1-2	CASSYADYGYTF
TRBV6-1	TRBJ2-7	CASSESGDFSYEQYF
TRBV7-2	TRBJ2-5	CASSPPGRETQYF
TRBV6-1	TRBJ1-3	CASSAGSSGNTIYF
TRBV10-3	TRBJ2-2	CAISEFRGGNTGELFF
TRBV7-9	TRBJ2-7	CASSAGTAEQYF
TRBV15	TRBJ1-5	CATSPFVDQPQHF
TRBV9	TRBJ2-3	CASNQRGVGDTQYF
TRBV15	TRBJ2-7	CATSRVLSSYEQYF
TRBV2	TRBJ2-1	CASSEVAAPSQFF
TRBV7-9	TRBJ1-1	CASSLVGTNTEAFF
TRBV30	TRBJ1-3	CAWSTPDRGTGNTIYF
TRBV7-9	TRBJ1-1	CASSAAGWEKAFF
TRBV30	TRBJ1-1	CAWSVGQGTPNTEAFF
TRBV2	TRBJ2-1	CAVMNNEQFF
TRBV18	TRBJ1-2	CASSPKESYGYTF